The T cell receptor (beta chain) under discussion was sequenced for a study of blood T cell repertoires in COVID-19. Study at large: Material from acute and convalescent COVID-19 was sourced from the United States, Italy and Spain.

Profiled with immunoSEQ multiplex PCR; TCRdb holds only in-frame clones, not every one. The data contain 320,000 or so clones, roughly 88% of them singletons. CDR3 length: 12 residues. The V gene lost 4 bases and the J gene lost 7 bases, with 11 bases spanning the gap. Germline V gene lookup returns CDR1 SGHRS and CDR2 YFSETQ. There are a few counts of this clone. Sample: PBMCs or T cells enriched from blood (not recorded which). The clonotype originates from a man aged 30-40 years who had recovered from COVID-19. V gene TRBV5-1 combines with J gene TRBJ1-1, with D perhaps TRBD1 (6 bases). CDR3 in DNA: TGCGCCAGCAGCCCGGGACACCTTGAAGCTTTCTTT. Its protein is CASSPGHLEAFF.